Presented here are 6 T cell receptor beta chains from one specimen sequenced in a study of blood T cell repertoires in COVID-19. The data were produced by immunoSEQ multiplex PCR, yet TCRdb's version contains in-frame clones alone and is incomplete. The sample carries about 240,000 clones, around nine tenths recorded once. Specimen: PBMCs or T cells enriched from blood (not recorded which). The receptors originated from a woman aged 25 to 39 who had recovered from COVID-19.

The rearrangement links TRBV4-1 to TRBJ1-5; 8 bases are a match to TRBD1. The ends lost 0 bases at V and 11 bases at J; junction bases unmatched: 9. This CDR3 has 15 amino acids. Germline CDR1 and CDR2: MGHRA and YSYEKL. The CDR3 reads CASSQDPGQARAQHF. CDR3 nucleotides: TGCGCCAGCAGCCAAGATCCGGGACAGGCTAGGGCCCAGCATTTT.

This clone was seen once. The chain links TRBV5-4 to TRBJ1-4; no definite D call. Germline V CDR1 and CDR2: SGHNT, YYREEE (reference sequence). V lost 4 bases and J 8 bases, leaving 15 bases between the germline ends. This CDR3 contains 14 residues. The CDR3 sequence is CASSPRGRPEKLFF. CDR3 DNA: TGTGCCAGCAGCCCCCGGGGTAGACCAGAAAAACTGTTTTTT.

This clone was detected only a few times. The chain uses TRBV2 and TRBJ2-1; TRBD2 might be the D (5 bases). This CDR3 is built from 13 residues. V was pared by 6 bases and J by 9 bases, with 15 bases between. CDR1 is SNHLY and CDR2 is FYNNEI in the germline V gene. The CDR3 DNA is TGTGCCAGCAGCCGCGGGTCGAAGGGTGAGCAGTTCTTC. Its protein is CASSRGSKGEQFF.

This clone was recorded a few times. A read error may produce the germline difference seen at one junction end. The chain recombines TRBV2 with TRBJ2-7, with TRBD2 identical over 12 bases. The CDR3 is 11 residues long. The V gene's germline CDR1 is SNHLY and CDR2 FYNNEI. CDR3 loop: CASRGLAGSCF. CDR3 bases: TGTGCCAGCAGGGGACTAGCGGGCTCCTGCTTC.

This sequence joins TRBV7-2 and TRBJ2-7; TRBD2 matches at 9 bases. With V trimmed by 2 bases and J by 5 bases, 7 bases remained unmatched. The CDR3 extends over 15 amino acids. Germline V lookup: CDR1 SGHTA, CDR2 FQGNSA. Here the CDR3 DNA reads TGTGCCAGCAGCTTACAGGCTAGCGGGATCGACGAGCAGTACTTC. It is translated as CASSLQASGIDEQYF.

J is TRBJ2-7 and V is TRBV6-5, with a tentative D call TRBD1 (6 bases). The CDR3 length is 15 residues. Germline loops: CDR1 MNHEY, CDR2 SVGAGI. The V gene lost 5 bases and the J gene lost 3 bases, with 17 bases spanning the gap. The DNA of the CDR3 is TGTGCCAGCAGTCCGACGAAAGGGGGAAGCTACGAGCAGTACTTC. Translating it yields CASSPTKGGSYEQYF.